This TCR beta chain comes out of a study of blood T cells in healthy people across ages. Study-wide results and caveats: TCR beta diversity correlated strongly with naive T cell percentage. Changes seen in expanded clonotypes were possibly confounded by donor CMV status left unknown.

Next came a second PCR, run for roughly 6 to 11 cycles, which used a sample-barcoded 5' primer along with a J-beta primer mix. TCRdb ran MiXCR on the 5' RACE reads and lists one entry per CDR3 protein. The sample yields about 590,000 distinct CDR3 sequences, around 31% seen once. The junction had 21 bases not matched to a gene; V was cut back by 6 bases and J by 11 bases. Germline V lookup: CDR1 DFQATT, CDR2 SNEGSKA (reference sequence). The CDR3 is 16 residues long. On this clonotype: Its antigen is unknown.

Source material: blood. The chain carries TRBV20-1 and TRBJ2-5, with 10 bases identical to TRBD1. This TCR came from a woman aged 80 or over in good health. The CDR3 loop is CSAAGQGPLYYNEQYF. Here the CDR3 DNA reads TGCAGTGCAGCGGGACAGGGGCCGCTCTACTACAATGAGCAGTACTTC.